This TCR beta chain originates from a study of blood T cell repertoires in COVID-19. Profiled with immunoSEQ multiplex PCR; TCRdb holds only in-frame clones, not every one. This sample has just under 350,000 clones, with roughly 90% found just once. This CDR3 is 15 amino acids long. Germline assignment: CDR1 SEHNR and CDR2 FQNEAQ (reference sequence). Trimming cost V 1 base and J 10 bases; bases outside gene matches: 9. This receptor was obtained from a woman in her 70s with COVID-19, enrolled during active disease. Sample: peripheral blood. This chain joins TRBV7-9 and TRBJ1-4; 7 nucleotides agree with TRBD1. The CDR3 loop reads CASSLGGGKEGKLFF. For the CDR3, the DNA is TGTGCCAGCAGCTTAGGAGGGGGCAAAGAAGGAAAACTGTTTTTT.